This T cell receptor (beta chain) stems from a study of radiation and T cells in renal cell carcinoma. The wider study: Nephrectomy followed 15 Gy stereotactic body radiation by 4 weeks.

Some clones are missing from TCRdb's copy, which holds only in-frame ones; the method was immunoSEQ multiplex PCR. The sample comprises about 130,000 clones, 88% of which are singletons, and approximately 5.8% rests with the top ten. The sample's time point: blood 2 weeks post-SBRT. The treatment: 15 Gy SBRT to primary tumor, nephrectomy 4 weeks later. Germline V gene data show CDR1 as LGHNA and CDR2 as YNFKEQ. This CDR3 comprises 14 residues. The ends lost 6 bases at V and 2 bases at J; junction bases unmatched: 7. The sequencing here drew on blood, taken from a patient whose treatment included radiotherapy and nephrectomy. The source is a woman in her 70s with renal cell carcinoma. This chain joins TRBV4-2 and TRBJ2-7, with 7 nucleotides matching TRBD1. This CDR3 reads CASSPTGQTYEQYF. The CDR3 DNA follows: TGTGCCAGCAGTCCGACGGGACAGACCTACGAGCAGTACTTC.